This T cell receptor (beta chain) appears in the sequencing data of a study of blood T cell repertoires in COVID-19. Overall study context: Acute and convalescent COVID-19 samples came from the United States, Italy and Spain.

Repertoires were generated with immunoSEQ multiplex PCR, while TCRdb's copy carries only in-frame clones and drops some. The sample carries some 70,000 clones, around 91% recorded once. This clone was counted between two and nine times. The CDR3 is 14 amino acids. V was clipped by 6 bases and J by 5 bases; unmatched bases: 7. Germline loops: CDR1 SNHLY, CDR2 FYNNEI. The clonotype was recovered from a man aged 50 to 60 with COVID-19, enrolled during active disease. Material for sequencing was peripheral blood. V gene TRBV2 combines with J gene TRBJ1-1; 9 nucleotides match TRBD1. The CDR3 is CASRFGTGPTEAFF. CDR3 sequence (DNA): TGTGCCAGCAGATTTGGGACAGGGCCAACTGAAGCTTTCTTT.